The source of this T cell receptor (beta chain) is a study of neurological immune-mediated disorders. Study at large: Secondary progressive cases numbered 3 among the 35 or so multiple sclerosis patients, while the other 31 were relapsing-remitting. Study-level findings and limits: When repertoires were grouped phylogenetically, those of 18 of 34 multiple sclerosis patients fell into one related-CDR3 cluster, a possible signature. The study found the most TCR clonal expansion in HTLV-1-associated myelopathy and the least in multiple sclerosis, below healthy controls.

V dropped 5 bases and J dropped 5; count of bases not matched to a gene: 9. The CDR3 runs 15 residues. Germline CDR1 is SGHTA and CDR2 is FQGTGA. PBMCs numbering 2 million and stored at -80 C yielded the unsorted libraries. This clonotype came up many times. Antigen unknown. MiXCR was run by TCRdb on the 5' RACE reads, yielding one entry per CDR3 protein. The repertoire consists of fewer than 90,000 distinct CDR3 sequences, with 5.2% occurring once and the leading ten covering around 6.8%. The TCR originated in a man aged 18 to 29 with multiple sclerosis. V usage is TRBV7-3 and J usage is TRBJ1-1; the match to TRBD1 covers 9 bases. Sequences were obtained from PBMCs. The CDR3 DNA follows: TGTGCCAGCAGCCAGGGGACAGGGAGGGATACTGAAGCTTTCTTT. This gives the protein CASSQGTGRDTEAFF.